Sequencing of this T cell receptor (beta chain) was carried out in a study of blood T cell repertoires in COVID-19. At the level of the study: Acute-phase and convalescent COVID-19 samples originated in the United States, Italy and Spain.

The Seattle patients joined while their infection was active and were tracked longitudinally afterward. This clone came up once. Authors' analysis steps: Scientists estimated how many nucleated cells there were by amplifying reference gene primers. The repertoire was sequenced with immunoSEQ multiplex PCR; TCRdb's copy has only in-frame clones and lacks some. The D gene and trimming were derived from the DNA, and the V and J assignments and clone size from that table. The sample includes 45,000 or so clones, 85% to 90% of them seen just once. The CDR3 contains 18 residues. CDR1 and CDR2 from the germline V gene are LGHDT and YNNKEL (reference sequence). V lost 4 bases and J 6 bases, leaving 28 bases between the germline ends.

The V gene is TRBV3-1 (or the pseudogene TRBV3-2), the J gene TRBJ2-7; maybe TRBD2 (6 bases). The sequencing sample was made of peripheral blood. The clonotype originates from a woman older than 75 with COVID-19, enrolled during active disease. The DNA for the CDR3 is TGTGCCAGCAGCCCCGGGAGTGTGCCAGGGACTTCCCTGGGCGAGCAGTACTTC. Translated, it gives CASSPGSVPGTSLGEQYF.